This is a list of T cell receptor beta chains from one sample in a study of blood T cells in healthy people across ages. TCRdb re-analysed the 5' RACE reads in MiXCR, keeping a single row per CDR3 protein. The sample lists around 780,000 distinct CDR3 sequences; more than 55% were seen once. Input material: blood. The receptors stem from a man in his forties or fifties in good health. CDR3s include the opening cysteine and the closing phenylalanine or tryptophan. D genes are given only for firm matches. Rows may omit the clone size; those that give it use once, few, many or a size class.

v_call: TRBV9; d_call: TRBD1; j_call: TRBJ2-3; clone_size: NA; cdr3_nt: TGTGCCAGCAGCGCTAGGGACAGGGCTGGACTAGATACGCAGTATTTT; cdr3_aa: CASSARDRAGLDTQYF
v_call: TRBV6-6; d_call: TRBD1; j_call: TRBJ2-5; clone_size: NA; cdr3_nt: TGTGCCAGCAGTTACTCCAGGACAGGAAAAGAGACCCAGTACTTC; cdr3_aa: CASSYSRTGKETQYF
v_call: TRBV6-5; d_call: NA; j_call: TRBJ2-7; clone_size: NA; cdr3_nt: TGTGCCAGCAGTTCCGGGACCGACTATTACAATGAGCAGTACTTC; cdr3_aa: CASSSGTDYYNEQYF
v_call: TRBV10-3; d_call: TRBD2; j_call: TRBJ2-7; clone_size: once; cdr3_nt: TGTGCCATCAACCCGACTAGCGGCTACGAGCAGTACTTC; cdr3_aa: CAINPTSGYEQYF
v_call: TRBV12-3/TRBV12-4; d_call: NA; j_call: TRBJ2-3; clone_size: few; cdr3_nt: TGTGCCAGCACCATAGCGGTTGGGGGCACAGATACGCAGTATTTT; cdr3_aa: CASTIAVGGTDTQYF
v_call: TRBV20-1; d_call: NA; j_call: TRBJ2-5; clone_size: few; cdr3_nt: TGCAGTGCACAAGGACAGCAAGAGACCCAGTACTTC; cdr3_aa: CSAQGQQETQYF
v_call: TRBV29-1; d_call: NA; j_call: TRBJ1-4; clone_size: NA; cdr3_nt: TGCAGCGTGCATAACCGAGAAAAACTGTTTTTT; cdr3_aa: CSVHNREKLFF
v_call: TRBV27; d_call: NA; j_call: TRBJ2-5; clone_size: few; cdr3_nt: TGTGCCAGCAGCCCGGGCAGGGCTGCGGCTCCGGAGACCCAGTACTTC; cdr3_aa: CASSPGRAAAPETQYF
v_call: TRBV14; d_call: NA; j_call: TRBJ2-5; clone_size: NA; cdr3_nt: TGTGCCAGCAGCTCAGGTCATGAGACCCAGTACTTC; cdr3_aa: CASSSGHETQYF
v_call: TRBV12-3/TRBV12-4; d_call: TRBD1; j_call: TRBJ1-2; clone_size: NA; cdr3_nt: TGTGCCAGCAGCCCGAGGGACAGTGGTCCCTATGGCTACACCTTC; cdr3_aa: CASSPRDSGPYGYTF
v_call: TRBV10-3; d_call: TRBD2; j_call: TRBJ2-1; clone_size: NA; cdr3_nt: TGTGCCATCCGGACTAGCGGGGAATCTCGTGAGCAGTTCTTC; cdr3_aa: CAIRTSGESREQFF
v_call: TRBV6-6; d_call: NA; j_call: TRBJ2-5; clone_size: NA; cdr3_nt: TGTGTCATACGAGATACAGAGACCCAGTACTTC; cdr3_aa: CVIRDTETQYF
v_call: TRBV5-1; d_call: NA; j_call: TRBJ1-1; clone_size: NA; cdr3_nt: TGCGCCAGCAGCTTGTTCTCAGGCGGAGACTCGAACACTGAAGCTTTCTTT; cdr3_aa: CASSLFSGGDSNTEAFF
v_call: TRBV7-8; d_call: NA; j_call: TRBJ2-3; clone_size: few; cdr3_nt: TGTGCCAGCAGCTTACTGGCTCGACCGCGGGTCACAGATACGCAGTATTTT; cdr3_aa: CASSLLARPRVTDTQYF
v_call: TRBV5-1; d_call: NA; j_call: TRBJ2-3; clone_size: NA; cdr3_nt: TGCGCCAGCAGCAAAACGACTAGATCTGCTCCAGATACGCAGTATTTT; cdr3_aa: CASSKTTRSAPDTQYF
v_call: TRBV10-3; d_call: NA; j_call: TRBJ2-2; clone_size: NA; cdr3_nt: TGTGCCATCAGTGAGACCAGGGACACCGGGGAGCTGTTTTTT; cdr3_aa: CAISETRDTGELFF
v_call: TRBV28; d_call: TRBD1; j_call: TRBJ2-7; clone_size: NA; cdr3_nt: TGTGCCAGCAGTCTAAGCTGGACAGGGGGTTCGGACGAGCAGTACTTC; cdr3_aa: CASSLSWTGGSDEQYF
v_call: TRBV6-1; d_call: NA; j_call: TRBJ2-7; clone_size: few; cdr3_nt: TGTGCCAGCAGTGATTTTGTCAGGGACTACGAGCAGTACTTC; cdr3_aa: CASSDFVRDYEQYF
v_call: TRBV29-1; d_call: NA; j_call: TRBJ2-3; clone_size: few; cdr3_nt: TGCACCGTAGACACAGATACGCAGTATTTT; cdr3_aa: CTVDTDTQYF
v_call: TRBV9; d_call: TRBD1; j_call: TRBJ1-1; clone_size: NA; cdr3_nt: TGTGCCAGCAGCGTAGGGGACAGAGACACTGAAGCTTTCTTT; cdr3_aa: CASSVGDRDTEAFF
v_call: TRBV12-3/TRBV12-4; d_call: NA; j_call: TRBJ2-1; clone_size: NA; cdr3_nt: TGTGCCAGCAGCCTTTCCGGGGTAGCCAATGAGCAGTTCTTC; cdr3_aa: CASSLSGVANEQFF
v_call: TRBV5-4; d_call: NA; j_call: TRBJ2-7; clone_size: NA; cdr3_nt: TGTGCCAGCAGCTTGTCAGCAGGGAACTACGAGCAGTACTTC; cdr3_aa: CASSLSAGNYEQYF
v_call: TRBV5-1; d_call: NA; j_call: TRBJ1-1; clone_size: few; cdr3_nt: TGTGCCAGCAGCTTAGGAGGGGTGAACACTGAAGCTTTCTTT; cdr3_aa: CASSLGGVNTEAFF